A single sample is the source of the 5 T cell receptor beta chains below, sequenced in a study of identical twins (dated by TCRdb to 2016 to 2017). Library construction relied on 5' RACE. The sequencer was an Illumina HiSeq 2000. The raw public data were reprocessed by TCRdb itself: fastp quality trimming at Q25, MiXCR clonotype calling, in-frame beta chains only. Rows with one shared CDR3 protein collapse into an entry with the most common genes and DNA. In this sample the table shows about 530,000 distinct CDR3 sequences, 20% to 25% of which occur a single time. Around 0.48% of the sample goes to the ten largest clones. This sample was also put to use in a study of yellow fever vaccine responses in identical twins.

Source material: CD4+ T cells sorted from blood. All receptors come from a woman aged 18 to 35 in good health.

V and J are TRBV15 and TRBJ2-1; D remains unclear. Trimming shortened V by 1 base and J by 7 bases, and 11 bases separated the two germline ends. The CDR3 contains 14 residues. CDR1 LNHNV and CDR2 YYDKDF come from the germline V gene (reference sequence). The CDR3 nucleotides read TGTGCCACCAGCAGAGTGTCTAGTTCAAATGAGCAGTTCTTC. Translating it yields CATSRVSSSNEQFF.

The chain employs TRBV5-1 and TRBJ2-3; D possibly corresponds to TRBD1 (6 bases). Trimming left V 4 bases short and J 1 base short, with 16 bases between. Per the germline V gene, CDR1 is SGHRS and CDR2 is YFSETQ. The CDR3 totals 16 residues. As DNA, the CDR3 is TGCGCCAGCAGCGTCCAGGGGCCCCAGGGCACAGATACGCAGTATTTT. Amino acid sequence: CASSVQGPQGTDTQYF.

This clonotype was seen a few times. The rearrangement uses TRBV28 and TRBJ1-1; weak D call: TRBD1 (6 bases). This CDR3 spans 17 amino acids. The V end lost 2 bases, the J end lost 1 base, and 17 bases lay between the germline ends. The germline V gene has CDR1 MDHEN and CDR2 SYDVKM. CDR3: CASSLRGVQGSNTEAFF. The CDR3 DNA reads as TGTGCCAGCAGTTTAAGGGGGGTGCAGGGTTCGAACACTGAAGCTTTCTTT.

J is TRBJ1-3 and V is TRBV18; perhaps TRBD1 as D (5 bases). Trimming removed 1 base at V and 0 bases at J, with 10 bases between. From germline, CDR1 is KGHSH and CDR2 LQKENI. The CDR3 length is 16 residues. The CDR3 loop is CASSPRGESSGNTIYF. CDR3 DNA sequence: TGTGCCAGCTCACCACGGGGGGAATCCTCTGGAAACACCATATATTTT. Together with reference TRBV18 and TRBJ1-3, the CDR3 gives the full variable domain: NAGVMQNPRHLVRRRGQEARLRCSPMKGHSHVYWYRQLPEEGLKFMVYLQKENIIDESGMPKERFSAEFPKEGPSILRIQQVVRGDSAAYFCASSPRGESSGNTIYFGEGSWLTVV.

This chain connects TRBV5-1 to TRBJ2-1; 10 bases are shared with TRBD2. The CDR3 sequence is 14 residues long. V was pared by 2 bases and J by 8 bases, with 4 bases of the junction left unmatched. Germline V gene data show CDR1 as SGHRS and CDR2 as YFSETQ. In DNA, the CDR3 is TGCGCCAGCAGCTTAGCGGGAGGGCTCTATGAGCAGTTCTTC. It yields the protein CASSLAGGLYEQFF.